A single T cell receptor beta chain is shown here with its context. This clonotype was seen a handful of times. Its antigen is currently not known. Base qualities are not provided; no much larger clone lies one nucleotide away. These data originate in a study of T-cell reconstitution after alpha-beta-depleted transplantation in children listed by TCRdb under 2016. In the study overall: Using TCR repertoire profiling, the study quantitatively followed how T-cell immune reconstitution unfolded in children after TCRalphabeta/CD19-depleted allogeneic hematopoietic cell transplantation.

General conclusions and limits of the study: Apparently early alphabetaT-cell count recovery about two months after transplant reportedly relied on only several hundred rapidly expanded clones derived from non-depleted graft cells. In some patients, the high TCRbeta diversity seen at day 60 was put down to recipient T cells and intrathymic progenitors that had survived conditioning. Over subsequent months, a decline in hyperexpanded clone frequencies was noted, and after one year, T-cell counts and TCRbeta diversity were mostly ascribed to newly produced T cells.

The protocol used for the library was PCR. The sample was run on an Illumina HiSeq 2500. TCR library preparation used molecular barcoding, with unique molecular identifiers applied to normalize quantification of the TCRbeta repertoire. TCRdb trimmed the raw reads at Q25, called clones with MiXCR and kept productive beta chains. Each entry is one CDR3 protein sequence, shown with its most common DNA and genes. The sample table lists 100,000 or so distinct CDR3 sequences, about 16% of them with a count of one. About 18% of the sample is held by the ten biggest clonotypes. The treatment or condition label, as the study defines it: allogeneic hematopoietic cell transplantation with graft depleted of TCRalphabeta T cells and CD19 B cells. Transplant recipients were children who received TCRalphabeta/CD19-depleted allogeneic hematopoietic cell grafts. The sample consisted of PBMCs, mostly from graft donor cells, taken 180 days after TCRalphabeta/CD19-depleted stem cell transplant. The clonotype was recovered from a male patient aged 2-15 years who had a stem cell transplant for acute lymphoblastic leukemia, so the T cells may come from the graft donor.

In nucleotide form, the sequence is TGTGCCACCAGTGTTTCGGGCTCTGGGGCCAACGTCCTGACTTTC. This gives the protein CATSVSGSGANVLTF. The chain is encoded by TRBV24-1 joined to TRBJ2-6, with the D gene too uncertain to name. CDR1 and CDR2 were assigned from the germline V gene as KGHDR and SFDVKD. The CDR3 numbers 15 residues from cysteine through phenylalanine. The DNA shown is the 45-base CDR3, in frame from base 1. Trimming at the junction amounts to 5 bases on V and 0 bases on J, and the germline ends lie 7 bases apart.